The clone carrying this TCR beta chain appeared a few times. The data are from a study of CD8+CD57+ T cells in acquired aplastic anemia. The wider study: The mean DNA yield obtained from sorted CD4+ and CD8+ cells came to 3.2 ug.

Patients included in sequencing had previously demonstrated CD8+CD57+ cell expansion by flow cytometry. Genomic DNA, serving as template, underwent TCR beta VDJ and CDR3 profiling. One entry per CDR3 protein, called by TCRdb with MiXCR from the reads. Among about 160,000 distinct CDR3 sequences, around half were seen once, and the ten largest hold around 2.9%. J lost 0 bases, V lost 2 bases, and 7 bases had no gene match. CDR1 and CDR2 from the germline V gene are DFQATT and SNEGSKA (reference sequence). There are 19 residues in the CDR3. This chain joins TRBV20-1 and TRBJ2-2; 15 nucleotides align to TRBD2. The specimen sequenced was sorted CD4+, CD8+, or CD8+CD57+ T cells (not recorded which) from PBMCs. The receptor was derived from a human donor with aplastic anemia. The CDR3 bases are TGCAGTGCTAGACCGGGACTAGCGGGAGGAGCCCCGAACACCGGGGAGCTGTTTTTT. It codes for CSARPGLAGGAPNTGELFF.